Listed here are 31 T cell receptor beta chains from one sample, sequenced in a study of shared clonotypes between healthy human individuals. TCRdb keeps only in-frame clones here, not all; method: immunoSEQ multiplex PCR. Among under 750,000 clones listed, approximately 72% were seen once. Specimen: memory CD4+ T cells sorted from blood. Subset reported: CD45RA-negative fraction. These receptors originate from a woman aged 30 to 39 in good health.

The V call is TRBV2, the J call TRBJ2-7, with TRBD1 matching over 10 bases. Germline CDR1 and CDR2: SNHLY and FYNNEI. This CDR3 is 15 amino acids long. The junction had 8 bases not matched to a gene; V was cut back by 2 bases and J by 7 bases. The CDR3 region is CASSERRTGGGEQYF. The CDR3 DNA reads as TGTGCCAGCAGTGAAAGGAGGACAGGGGGTGGTGAGCAGTACTTC.

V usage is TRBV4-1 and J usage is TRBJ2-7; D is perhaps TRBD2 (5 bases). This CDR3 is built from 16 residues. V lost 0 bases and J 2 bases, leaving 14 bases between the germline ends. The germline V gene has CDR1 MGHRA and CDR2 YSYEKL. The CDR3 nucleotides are TGCGCCAGCAGCCAAGATAGCGAGGTCTCCGCCTACGAGCAGTACTTC. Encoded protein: CASSQDSEVSAYEQYF.

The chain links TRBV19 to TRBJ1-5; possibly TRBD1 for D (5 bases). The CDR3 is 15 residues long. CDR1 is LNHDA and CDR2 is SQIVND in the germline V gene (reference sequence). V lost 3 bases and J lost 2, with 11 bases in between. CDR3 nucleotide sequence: TGTGCCAGTAGTATGCTAGCCAGGGGCAATCAGCCCCAGCATTTT. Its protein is CASSMLARGNQPQHF.

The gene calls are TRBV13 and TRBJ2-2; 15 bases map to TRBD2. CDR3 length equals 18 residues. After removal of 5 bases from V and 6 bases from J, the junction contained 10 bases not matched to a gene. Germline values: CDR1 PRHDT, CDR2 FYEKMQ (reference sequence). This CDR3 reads CASSHRTSGRVGPGELFF. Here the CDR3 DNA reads TGTGCCAGCAGCCACCGGACTAGCGGGAGGGTCGGGCCCGGGGAGCTGTTTTTT.

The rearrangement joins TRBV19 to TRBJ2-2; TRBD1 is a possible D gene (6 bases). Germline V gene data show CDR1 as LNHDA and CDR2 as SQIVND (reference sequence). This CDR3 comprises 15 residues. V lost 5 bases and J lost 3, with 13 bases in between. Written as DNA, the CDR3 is TGTGCCAGTAGTCGAAACAGGGTAGACACCGGGGAGCTGTTTTTT. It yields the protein CASSRNRVDTGELFF. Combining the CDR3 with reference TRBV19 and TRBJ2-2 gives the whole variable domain DGGITQSPKYLFRKEGQNVTLSCEQNLNHDAMYWYRQDPGQGLRLIYYSQIVNDFQKGDIAEGYSVSREKKESFPLTVTSAQKNPTAFYLCASSRNRVDTGELFFGEGSRLTVL.

In nucleotides, the CDR3 is TGTGCCAGCAGTTTCTCGGACCTAAGATCCGGGGAGCTGTTTTTT. Residues: CASSFSDLRSGELFF. The chain joins TRBV27 to TRBJ2-2, with unresolved D. CDR1 and CDR2 (germline): MNHEY, SMNVEV (reference sequence). Trimming removed 3 bases at V and 6 bases at J, with 14 bases between. The CDR3 is 15 amino acids.

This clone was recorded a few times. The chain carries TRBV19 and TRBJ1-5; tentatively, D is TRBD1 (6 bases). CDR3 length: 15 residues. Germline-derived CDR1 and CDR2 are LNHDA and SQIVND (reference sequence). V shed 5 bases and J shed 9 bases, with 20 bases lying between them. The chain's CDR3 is CASSRLRDTDPPQHF. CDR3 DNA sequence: TGTGCCAGTAGTCGCCTCCGGGACACGGATCCGCCCCAGCATTTT.

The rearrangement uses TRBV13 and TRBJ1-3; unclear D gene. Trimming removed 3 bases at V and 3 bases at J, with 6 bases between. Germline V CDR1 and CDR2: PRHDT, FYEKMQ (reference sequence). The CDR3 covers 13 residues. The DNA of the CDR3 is TGTGCCAGCAGCTTGGGGTTTGGAAACACCATATATTTT. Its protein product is CASSLGFGNTIYF.

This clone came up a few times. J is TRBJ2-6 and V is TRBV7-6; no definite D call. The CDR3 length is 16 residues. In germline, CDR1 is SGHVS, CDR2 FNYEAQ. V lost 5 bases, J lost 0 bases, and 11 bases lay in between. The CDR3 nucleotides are TGTGCCAGCAGCCCAGAAGCTCGCTCTGGGGCCAACGTCCTGACTTTC. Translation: CASSPEARSGANVLTF.

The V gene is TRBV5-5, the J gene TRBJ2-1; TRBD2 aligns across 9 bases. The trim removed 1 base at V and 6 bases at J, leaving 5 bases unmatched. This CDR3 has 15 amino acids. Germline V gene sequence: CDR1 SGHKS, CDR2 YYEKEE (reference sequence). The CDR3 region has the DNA TGTGCCAGCAGCTTGTTAGCGGGAGTTTTCAATGAGCAGTTCTTC. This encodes CASSLLAGVFNEQFF.

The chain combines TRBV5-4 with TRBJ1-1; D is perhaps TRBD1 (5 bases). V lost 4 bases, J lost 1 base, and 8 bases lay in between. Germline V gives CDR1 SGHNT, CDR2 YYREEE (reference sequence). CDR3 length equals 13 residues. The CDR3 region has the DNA TGTGCCAGCAGCATTACAGGGAACACTGAAGCTTTCTTT. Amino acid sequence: CASSITGNTEAFF.

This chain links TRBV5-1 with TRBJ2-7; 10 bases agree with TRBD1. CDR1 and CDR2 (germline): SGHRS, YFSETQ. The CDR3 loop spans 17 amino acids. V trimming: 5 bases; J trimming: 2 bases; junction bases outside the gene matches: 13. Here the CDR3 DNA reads TGCGCCAGCAGTTCAACCGCCGGGACAGGGGACGCCTACGAGCAGTACTTC. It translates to CASSSTAGTGDAYEQYF.

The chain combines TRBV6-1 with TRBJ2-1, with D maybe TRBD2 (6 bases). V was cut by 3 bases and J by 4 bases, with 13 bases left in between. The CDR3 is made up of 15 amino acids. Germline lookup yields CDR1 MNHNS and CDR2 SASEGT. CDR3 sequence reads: CASSEHSGEYNEQFF. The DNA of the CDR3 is TGTGCCAGCAGTGAGCATAGCGGTGAATACAATGAGCAGTTCTTC.

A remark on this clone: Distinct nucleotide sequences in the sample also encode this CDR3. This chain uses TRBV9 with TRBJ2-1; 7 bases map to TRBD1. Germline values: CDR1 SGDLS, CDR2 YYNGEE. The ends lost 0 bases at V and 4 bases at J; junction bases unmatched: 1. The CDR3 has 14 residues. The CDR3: CASSVGDRYNEQFF. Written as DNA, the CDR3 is TGTGCCAGCAGCGTAGGGGACAGATACAATGAGCAGTTCTTC.

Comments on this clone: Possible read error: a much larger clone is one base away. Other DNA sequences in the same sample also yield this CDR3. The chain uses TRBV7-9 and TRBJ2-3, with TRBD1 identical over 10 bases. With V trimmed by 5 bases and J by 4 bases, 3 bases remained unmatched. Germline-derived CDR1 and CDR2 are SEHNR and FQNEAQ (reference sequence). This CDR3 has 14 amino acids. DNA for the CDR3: TGTGCCAGCAGCCTAGGACAGGGGGCAGATACGCAGTATTTT. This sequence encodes CASSLGQGADTQYF. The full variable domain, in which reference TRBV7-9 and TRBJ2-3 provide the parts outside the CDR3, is DTGVSQNPRHKITKRGQNVTFRCDPISEHNRLYWYRQTLGQGPEFLTYFQNEAQLEKSRLLSDRFSAERPKGSFSTLEIQRTEQGDSAMYLCASSLGQGADTQYFGPGTRLTVL.

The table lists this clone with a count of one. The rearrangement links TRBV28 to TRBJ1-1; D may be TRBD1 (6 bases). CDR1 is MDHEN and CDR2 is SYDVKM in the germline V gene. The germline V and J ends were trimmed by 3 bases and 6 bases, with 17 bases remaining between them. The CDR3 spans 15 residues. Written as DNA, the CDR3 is TGTGCCAGCAGTTTTTGGGGGGCGCTCGGACCTGAAGCTTTCTTT. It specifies CASSFWGALGPEAFF.

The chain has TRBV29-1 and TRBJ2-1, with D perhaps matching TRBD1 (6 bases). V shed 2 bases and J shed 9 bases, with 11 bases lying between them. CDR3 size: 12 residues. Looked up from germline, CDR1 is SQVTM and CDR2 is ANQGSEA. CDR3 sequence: CSVETQGGEQFF. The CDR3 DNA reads TGCAGCGTTGAAACCCAAGGGGGTGAGCAGTTCTTC.

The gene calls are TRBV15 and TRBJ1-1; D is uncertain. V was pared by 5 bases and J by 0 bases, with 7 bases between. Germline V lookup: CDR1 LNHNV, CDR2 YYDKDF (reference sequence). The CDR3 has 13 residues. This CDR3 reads CATSPAMNTEAFF. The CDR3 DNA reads TGTGCCACCAGCCCCGCGATGAACACTGAAGCTTTCTTT.

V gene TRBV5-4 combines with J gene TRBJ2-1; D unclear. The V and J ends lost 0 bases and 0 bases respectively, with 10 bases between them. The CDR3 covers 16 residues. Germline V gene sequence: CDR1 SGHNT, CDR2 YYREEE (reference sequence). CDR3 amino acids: CASSLGSSSSYNEQFF. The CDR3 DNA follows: TGTGCCAGCAGCTTGGGGAGTTCAAGCTCCTACAATGAGCAGTTCTTC.

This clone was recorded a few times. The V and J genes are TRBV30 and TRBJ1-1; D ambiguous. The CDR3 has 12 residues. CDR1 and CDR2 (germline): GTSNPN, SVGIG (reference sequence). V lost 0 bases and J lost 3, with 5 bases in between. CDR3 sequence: CAWSVLDTEAFF. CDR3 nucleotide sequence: TGTGCCTGGAGTGTACTGGACACTGAAGCTTTCTTT.

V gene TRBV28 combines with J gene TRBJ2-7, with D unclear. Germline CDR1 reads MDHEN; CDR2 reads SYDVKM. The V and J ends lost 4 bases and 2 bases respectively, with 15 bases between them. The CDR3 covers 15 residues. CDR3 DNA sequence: TGTGCCAGCAGTTCTCATTCGCCCCCGGCCTACGAGCAGTACTTC. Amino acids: CASSSHSPPAYEQYF.

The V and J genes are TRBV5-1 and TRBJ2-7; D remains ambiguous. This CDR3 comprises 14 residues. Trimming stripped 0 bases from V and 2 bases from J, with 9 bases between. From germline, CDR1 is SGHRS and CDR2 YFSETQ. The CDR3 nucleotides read TGCGCCAGCAGCTTGGACAGACAAGCCTACGAGCAGTACTTC. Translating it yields CASSLDRQAYEQYF.

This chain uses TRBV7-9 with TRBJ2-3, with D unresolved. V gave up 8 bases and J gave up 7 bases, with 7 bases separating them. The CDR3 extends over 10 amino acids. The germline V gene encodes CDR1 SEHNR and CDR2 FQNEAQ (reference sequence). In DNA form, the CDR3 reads TGTGCCAGCTCTGGAAATACGCAGTATTTT. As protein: CASSGNTQYF.

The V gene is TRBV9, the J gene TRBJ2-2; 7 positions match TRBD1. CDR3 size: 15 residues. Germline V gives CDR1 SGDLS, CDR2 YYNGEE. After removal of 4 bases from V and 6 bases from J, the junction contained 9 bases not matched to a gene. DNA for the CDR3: TGTGCCAGCAGCCCTGGGGGACAGCCTTCCGGGGAGCTGTTTTTT. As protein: CASSPGGQPSGELFF.

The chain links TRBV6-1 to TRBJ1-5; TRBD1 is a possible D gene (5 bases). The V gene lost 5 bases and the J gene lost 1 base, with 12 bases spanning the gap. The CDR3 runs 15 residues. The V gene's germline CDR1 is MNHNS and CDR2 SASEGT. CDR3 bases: TGTGCCAGCAGTACAGAGGGGTTAAGCAATCAGCCCCAGCATTTT. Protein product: CASSTEGLSNQPQHF.

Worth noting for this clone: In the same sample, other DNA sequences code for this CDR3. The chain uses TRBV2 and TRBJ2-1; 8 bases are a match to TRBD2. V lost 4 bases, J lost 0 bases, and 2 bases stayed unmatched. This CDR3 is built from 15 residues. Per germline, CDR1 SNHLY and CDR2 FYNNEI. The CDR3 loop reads CASSASGSSYNEQFF. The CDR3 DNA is TGTGCCAGCAGTGCCAGCGGGAGCTCCTACAATGAGCAGTTCTTC.

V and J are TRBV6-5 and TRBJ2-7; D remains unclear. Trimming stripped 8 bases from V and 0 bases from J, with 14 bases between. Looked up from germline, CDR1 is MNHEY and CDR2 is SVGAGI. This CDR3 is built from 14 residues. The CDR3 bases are TGTGCCAGCCGAGCCATGTGGAGCTCCTACGAGCAGTACTTC. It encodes CASRAMWSSYEQYF.

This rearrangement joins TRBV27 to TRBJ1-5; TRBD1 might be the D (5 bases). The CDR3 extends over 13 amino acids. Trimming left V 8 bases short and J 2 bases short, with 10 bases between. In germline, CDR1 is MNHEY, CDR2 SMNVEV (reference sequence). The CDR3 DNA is TGTGCCAGCGGAATGGGGGGCAATCAGCCCCAGCATTTT. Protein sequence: CASGMGGNQPQHF.

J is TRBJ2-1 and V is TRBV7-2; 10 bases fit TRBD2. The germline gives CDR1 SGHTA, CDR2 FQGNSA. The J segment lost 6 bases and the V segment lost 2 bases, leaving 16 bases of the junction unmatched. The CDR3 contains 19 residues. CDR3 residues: CASSLRPRGTSGVGNEQFF. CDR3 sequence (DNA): TGTGCCAGCAGCTTAAGGCCCCGAGGCACTAGCGGGGTAGGCAATGAGCAGTTCTTC.

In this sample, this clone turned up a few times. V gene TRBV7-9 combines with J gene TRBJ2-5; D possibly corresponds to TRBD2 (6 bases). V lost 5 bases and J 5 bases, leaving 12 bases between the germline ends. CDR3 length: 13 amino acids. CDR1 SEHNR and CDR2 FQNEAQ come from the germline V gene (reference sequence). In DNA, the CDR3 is TGTGCCAGCAGCGTAGGGGCGGGGGAGACCCAGTACTTC. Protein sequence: CASSVGAGETQYF.

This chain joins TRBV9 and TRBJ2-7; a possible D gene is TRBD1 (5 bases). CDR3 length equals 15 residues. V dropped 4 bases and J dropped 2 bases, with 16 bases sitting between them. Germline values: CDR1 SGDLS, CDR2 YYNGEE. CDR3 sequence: CASSKDSQPTYEQYF. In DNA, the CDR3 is TGTGCCAGCAGCAAAGACAGCCAACCAACCTACGAGCAGTACTTC.